These T cell receptor beta chains were read from a single sample in a study of blood T cell repertoires in COVID-19. Generated by immunoSEQ multiplex PCR, the TCRdb table keeps only in-frame clones and is missing some. This sample has around 45,000 clones, with around 70% found just once. The sample taken for sequencing was peripheral blood. The receptor source for this set is a man older than 75 with acute or convalescent COVID-19. Both conserved end residues are part of each CDR3. The D gene is left open where the match is weak. Only some rows state a clone size, as once, few, many or a class for expanded clones.

>TRBJ1-5|TRBD1|TRBV6-6|.
CASRADRNSNQPQHF
TGTGCCAGCAGGGCGGACAGGAATAGCAATCAGCCCCAGCATTTT
>TRBJ2-3|TRBD1|TRBV5-1|.
CASSFSGGVTDTQYF
TGCGCCAGCAGCTTTTCAGGGGGCGTCACAGATACGCAGTATTTT
>TRBJ2-7|.|TRBV30|many
CAWSISRTNGYEQYF
TGTGCCTGGAGTATTAGTAGGACAAACGGTTACGAGCAGTACTTC
>TRBJ2-7|TRBD1|TRBV30|.
CAWSGTGYEQYF
TGTGCCTGGAGTGGGACAGGCTACGAGCAGTACTTC
>TRBJ1-3|.|TRBV5-6|.
CASSLFSGSGNTIYF
TGTGCCAGCAGCTTATTCTCCGGCTCTGGAAACACCATATATTTT
>TRBJ1-2|.|TRBV19|few
CASDPRGEIFSGYTF
TGTGCCAGCGACCCCCGGGGAGAAATTTTCTCTGGCTACACCTTC
>TRBJ2-1|TRBD1|TRBV28|.
CASSSLFTAGTGRVNEQFF
TGTGCCAGCAGTTCCCTTTTTACCGCCGGGACAGGGAGGGTTAATGAGCAGTTCTTC
>TRBJ1-6|TRBD1|TRBV6-5|.
CASIGGLGSPLHF
TGTGCCAGCATAGGGGGCCTCGGTTCACCCCTCCACTTT
>TRBJ2-2|.|TRBV5-1|.
CASSSGFYTGELFF
TGCGCCAGCAGCTCGGGATTTTACACCGGGGAGCTGTTTTTT
>TRBJ2-5|TRBD2|TRBV9|.
CASSGTSGGAQETQYF
TGTGCCAGCAGCGGGACTAGCGGGGGGGCCCAAGAGACCCAGTACTTC
>TRBJ2-1|.|TRBV28|.
CASSSGGAGSYNEQFF
TGTGCCAGCAGTTCTGGGGGAGCGGGCTCCTACAATGAGCAGTTCTTC
>TRBJ2-5|TRBD2|TRBV19|.
CASSTTGGHETQYF
TGTGCCAGTAGTACAACGGGGGGGCATGAGACCCAGTACTTC
>TRBJ2-1|.|TRBV3-1/TRBV3-2|.
CASSQVGQPANEQFF
TGTGCCAGCAGCCAAGTTGGACAGCCGGCAAATGAGCAGTTCTTC
>TRBJ1-1|TRBD1|TRBV3-1/TRBV3-2|few
CASSLSLTGVYTEAFF
TGTGCCAGCAGCCTCTCCCTCACAGGGGTATACACTGAAGCTTTCTTT
>TRBJ1-4|TRBD1|TRBV14|.
CASSQGQGITTNEKLFF
TGTGCCAGCAGCCAAGGACAGGGGATTACAACTAATGAAAAACTGTTTTTT
>TRBJ2-7|.|TRBV7-6|.
CASSLNPGSSYEQYF
TGTGCCAGCAGCTTAAATCCGGGTAGCTCCTACGAGCAGTACTTC
>TRBJ1-2|TRBD1|TRBV6-5|.
CASRGTASYGYTF
TGTGCCAGCAGGGGGACAGCATCCTATGGCTACACCTTC
>TRBJ1-1|TRBD1|TRBV11-3|.
CASALPKGAGNTEAFF
TGTGCCAGCGCTCTACCCAAGGGGGCTGGGAACACTGAAGCTTTCTTT
>TRBJ2-6|.|TRBV6-1|.
CASSVETGISGANVLTF
TGTGCCAGCAGTGTTGAGACAGGCATCTCTGGGGCCAACGTCCTGACTTTC
>TRBJ2-7|.|TRBV7-2|few
CASSKDSTYSYEQYF
TGTGCCAGCAGCAAGGACAGCACCTACTCCTACGAGCAGTACTTC
>TRBJ1-1|TRBD1|TRBV18|.
CASSPGTGGGTEAFF
TGTGCCAGCTCACCCGGAACAGGGGGAGGCACTGAAGCTTTCTTT
>TRBJ1-2|.|TRBV13|.
CASSHRRGANYGYTF
TGTGCCAGCAGCCACCGGCGGGGGGCAAACTATGGCTACACCTTC
>TRBJ2-2|.|TRBV7-9|.
CASSLAAATGELFF
TGTGCCAGCAGCTTAGCGGCGGCCACCGGGGAGCTGTTTTTT
>TRBJ2-7|.|TRBV19|once
CASSRNGDNYEQYF
TGTGCCAGTAGTCGAAACGGGGACAACTACGAGCAGTACTTC
>TRBJ1-4|.|TRBV28|.
CASSAANEKLFF
TGTGCCAGCAGTGCAGCTAATGAAAAACTGTTTTTT
>TRBJ2-3|TRBD2|TRBV5-1|.
CASGSILAGERTDTQYF
TGCGCCAGCGGATCCATTTTAGCGGGGGAGCGCACAGATACGCAGTATTTT
>TRBJ2-7|TRBD2|TRBV15|few
CATSREREVSEQYF
TGTGCCACCAGCAGGGAGCGGGAGGTTAGCGAGCAGTACTTC
>TRBJ1-4|TRBD1|TRBV19|once
CASTMDRGFEKLFF
TGTGCCAGTACCATGGACAGGGGATTCGAAAAACTGTTTTTT
>TRBJ2-5|TRBD2|TRBV7-9|few
CASGDSGRETQYF
TGTGCCAGCGGGGATAGCGGGAGGGAGACCCAGTACTTC
>TRBJ1-5|.|TRBV6-6|.
CASLGVLGGNQPQHF
TGTGCCAGCCTCGGGGTCCTTGGCGGCAATCAGCCCCAGCATTTT
>TRBJ2-3|.|TRBV11-2|.
CASSQKSRTDTQYF
TGTGCCAGCAGCCAGAAGTCACGTACAGATACGCAGTATTTT
>TRBJ2-1|.|TRBV14|.
CASSQLTRSGAYNEQFF
TGTGCCAGCAGCCAGCTAACCCGATCGGGTGCCTACAATGAGCAGTTCTTC
>TRBJ2-2|TRBD2|TRBV10-2|medium-sized
CASRGLLDTGELFF
TGCGCCAGCAGGGGACTACTGGACACCGGGGAGCTGTTTTTT
>TRBJ2-1|TRBD2|TRBV7-2|.
CASSFTSGNYNEQFF
TGTGCCAGCAGCTTTACTAGCGGGAACTACAATGAGCAGTTCTTC
>TRBJ1-1|.|TRBV5-1|.
CASSLTGDRTEAFF
TGCGCCAGCAGCCTGACGGGGGATCGGACTGAAGCTTTCTTT
>TRBJ1-2|.|TRBV18|.
CASSPRPGDWGHGYTF
TGTGCCAGCTCACCCCGCCCCGGGGACTGGGGCCATGGCTACACCTTC
>TRBJ2-7|.|TRBV10-3|.
CAISAPPGQGYYEQYF
TGTGCCATCAGTGCCCCCCCGGGACAAGGCTACTACGAGCAGTACTTC